The rows below give T cell receptor beta chains drawn from one sample of a study of long-term antiretroviral therapy in people with HIV. This table comes from immunoSEQ multiplex PCR, and its TCRdb copy is limited to in-frame clones, with some not included. The top ten hold 2.5% to 3% of the sample, which has about 50,000 clones, around 80% seen once. The sample was unsorted PBMCs, taken 0.8 years after starting antiretroviral therapy. All receptors come from a woman aged 18-35 years with HIV. Both conserved end residues are part of each CDR3. A D gene is named only where the DNA matches it firmly. Clone size is given for some rows only: seen once, a few or many times, or a class if the clone is expanded.

clone_size,j_call,d_call,v_call,cdr3_nt,cdr3_aa
NA,TRBJ2-7,TRBD2,TRBV4-3,TGCGCCAGCAGCCATGCCGGGGGGGACGAGCAGTACTTC,CASSHAGGDEQYF
once,TRBJ2-3,TRBD1,TRBV18,TGTGCCAGCTCACTACTCCCGGGACAGGGGGAGCGTGTGGCAGATACGCAGTATTTT,CASSLLPGQGERVADTQYF
NA,TRBJ1-1,NA,TRBV5-1,TGCGCCAGCAGCTTGGATGGGAGAGAAGCGAACACTGAAGCTTTCTTT,CASSLDGREANTEAFF
NA,TRBJ1-3,NA,TRBV7-8,TGTGCCAGCAGCTTAGAGGGGTTTGGAGCCCTCTCGCCCCGAAACACCATATATTTT,CASSLEGFGALSPRNTIYF
NA,TRBJ2-1,TRBD2,TRBV6-5,TGTGCCAGCAGTTACTCGATAACTAGCGCGCGCCAGGAGCAGTTCTTC,CASSYSITSARQEQFF
NA,TRBJ1-1,NA,TRBV25-1,TGTGCCAGCGGTGTGGATTGGGGCACTGAAGCTTTCTTT,CASGVDWGTEAFF
NA,TRBJ2-3,NA,TRBV5-1,TGCGCCAGCAGCTTGGCGACAGATACGCAGTATTTT,CASSLATDTQYF
few,TRBJ2-3,TRBD2,TRBV7-9,TGTGCCAGCAGCCCGGGACTACCCCGAGAGTATTTT,CASSPGLPREYF
NA,TRBJ2-7,NA,TRBV15,TGTGCCACCAGCAGAGGTGGGAGCCTTTACGAGCAGTACTTC,CATSRGGSLYEQYF
NA,TRBJ1-3,NA,TRBV5-6,TGTGCCAGCAGCTTGCTAGGGATGCACCGCTCTGGAAACACCATATATTTT,CASSLLGMHRSGNTIYF
NA,TRBJ2-5,NA,TRBV19,TGTGCCAGTGGGAATGGAAGGGAAGAGACCCAGTACTTC,CASGNGREETQYF
NA,TRBJ2-7,TRBD2,TRBV7-8,TGTGCCAGCAACGGACTAGCTGGCAACGAGCAGTACTTC,CASNGLAGNEQYF
NA,TRBJ2-1,NA,TRBV7-2,TGTGCCAGCAGCTTACTGGGGGGTGAGCAGTTCTTC,CASSLLGGEQFF
NA,TRBJ1-5,NA,TRBV28,TGTGCCAGCAGTTTAGCCTTGTCGACGGCCGGAAATCAGCCCCAGCATTTT,CASSLALSTAGNQPQHF